This TCR beta chain was retrieved from a study of control samples from healthy donors and cancer patients (dated by TCRdb to 2019 to 2021). V trim: 0 bases; J trim: 2 bases; unmatched bases: 12. CDR1 LGHDT and CDR2 YNNKEL were looked up in the germline V gene (reference sequence). From the cysteine up to the phenylalanine, the CDR3 has a length of 18 residues. Only the CDR3 DNA is retained, 54 bases long and in frame from the first base. With respect to this clone: The antigen it recognizes is unknown. No clone much larger than this one lies a single base away; base qualities are absent.

The receptor library was made with the immunoSEQ multiplex PCR assay. TCRdb took this table from immuneACCESS and kept in-frame rearrangements with V and J called. Such tables lack part of the clones; where checked against another copy, unresolved V genes explain under half of the gap, and the rest is unexplained. This sample gives tens of thousands of clones in total; approximately 94% of them show up just once. Around 0.99% of the sample is held by the ten biggest clonotypes. The V and J genes are TRBV3-1 (or the pseudogene TRBV3-2) and TRBJ1-2; 7 central nucleotides agree with TRBD1. The sequenced sample was blood. The TCR sequence derives from a woman aged 18-30 years in good health. The CDR3 sequence is CASSQDWTGQHFNYGYTF. The DNA sequence follows: TGTGCCAGCAGCCAAGATTGGACGGGACAGCATTTCAACTATGGCTACACCTTC.